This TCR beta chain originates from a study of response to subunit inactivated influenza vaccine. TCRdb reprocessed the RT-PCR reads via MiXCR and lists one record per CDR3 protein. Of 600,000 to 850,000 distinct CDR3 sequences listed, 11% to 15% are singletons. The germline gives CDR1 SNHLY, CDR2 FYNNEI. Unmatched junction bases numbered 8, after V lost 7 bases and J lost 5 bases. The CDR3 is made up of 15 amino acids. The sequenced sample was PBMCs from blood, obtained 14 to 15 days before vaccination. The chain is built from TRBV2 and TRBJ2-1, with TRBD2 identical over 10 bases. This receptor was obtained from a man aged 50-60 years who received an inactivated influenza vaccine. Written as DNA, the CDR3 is TGTGCCAGCAATCCGTTAGCGGGGGGCAACAATGAGCAGTTCTTC. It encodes CASNPLAGGNNEQFF.